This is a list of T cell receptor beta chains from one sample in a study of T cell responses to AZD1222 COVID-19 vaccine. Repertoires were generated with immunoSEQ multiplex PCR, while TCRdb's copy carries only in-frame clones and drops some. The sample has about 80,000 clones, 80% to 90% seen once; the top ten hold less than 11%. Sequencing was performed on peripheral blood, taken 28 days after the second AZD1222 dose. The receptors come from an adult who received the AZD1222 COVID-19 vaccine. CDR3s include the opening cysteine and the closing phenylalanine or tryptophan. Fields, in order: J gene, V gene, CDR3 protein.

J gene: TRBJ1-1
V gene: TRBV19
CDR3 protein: CASKPSDLNTEAFF

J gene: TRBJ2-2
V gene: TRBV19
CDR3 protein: CASSTLGANGELFF

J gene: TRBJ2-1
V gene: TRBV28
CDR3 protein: CASSLGSEQFF

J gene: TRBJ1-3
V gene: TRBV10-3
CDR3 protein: CAISERAFGTIYF

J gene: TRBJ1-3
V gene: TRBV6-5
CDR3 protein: CASSSGQGTIF

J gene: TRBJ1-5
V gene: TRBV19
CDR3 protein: CASSTGQVQNRGNQPQHF

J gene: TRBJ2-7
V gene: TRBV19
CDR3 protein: CASIRTGSYEQYF

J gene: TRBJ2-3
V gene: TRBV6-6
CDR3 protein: CASTLRGYGDTQYF

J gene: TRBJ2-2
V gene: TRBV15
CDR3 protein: CATSRPGRGENTGELFF

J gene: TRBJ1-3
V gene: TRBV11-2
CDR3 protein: CASSLRRQDFSGNTIYF

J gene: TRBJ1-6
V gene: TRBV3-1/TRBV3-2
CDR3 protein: CASSQSTGGFSPLHF

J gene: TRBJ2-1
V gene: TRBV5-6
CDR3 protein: CASSSFIPGPRWQFF

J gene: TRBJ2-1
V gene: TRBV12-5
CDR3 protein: CASGTGGYNEQFF

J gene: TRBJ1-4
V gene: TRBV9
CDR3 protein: CASSVDYVATNEKLFF

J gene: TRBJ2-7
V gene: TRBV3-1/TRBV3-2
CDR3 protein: CASSRRDRPYEQYF

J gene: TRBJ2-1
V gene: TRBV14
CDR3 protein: CASSQGGTGKNDEQFF